Sequencing of this TCR beta chain was carried out in a study of blood T cell repertoires in COVID-19. In the study overall: The United States, Italy and Spain provided the acute and convalescent COVID-19 samples. T cells, B-cell-depleted T cells, or PBMCs provided the cDNA or gDNA that served as material.

The CDR3 consists of 17 residues. With V trimmed by 6 bases and J by 8 bases, 17 bases remained unmatched. Germline CDR1 is MNHEY and CDR2 is SVGEGT. This clone was recorded only once. The study drew participants aged 18 to 89 years from under 30 US areas. Assay: immunoSEQ multiplex PCR; the TCRdb copy retains only in-frame clones and omits some. The profile covers around 340,000 clones, with 70% to 90% appearing a single time and 4% to 5% taken by the ten largest. Sequenced: PBMCs or T cells enriched from blood (not recorded which). The chain links TRBV6-2 or TRBV6-3 to TRBJ2-1, with 9 bases matching TRBD2. The sequence came from a woman in her forties with acute COVID-19. The CDR3 loop is CASSSYLAGDPADEQFF. The CDR3 coding sequence is TGTGCCAGCAGCTCCTACTTAGCGGGAGATCCCGCGGATGAGCAGTTCTTC.